The 18 T cell receptor beta chains listed next were all sequenced from one sample in a study of T cells in Graves' hyperthyroidism and ophthalmopathy. Template material for amplifying TCR beta CDR3 regions consisted of RNA transcripts. Primed by the HTBI set, a first-round RT-PCR was run on the TCR CDR3. TCRdb reprocessed the multiplex PCR reads with MiXCR, giving one entry per CDR3 protein. The repertoire includes some 560,000 distinct CDR3 sequences, around a sixth of them detected once, and under 8% sits in the top ten. The sequenced sample was blood. These receptors came from a woman aged 30 to 39 with Graves' hyperthyroidism.

The chain is built from TRBV29-1 and TRBJ1-3, with D possibly being TRBD1 (5 bases). The V end lost 0 bases, the J end lost 4 bases, and 19 bases lay between the germline ends. Germline lookup yields CDR1 SQVTM and CDR2 ANQGSEA. The CDR3 covers 17 residues. The CDR3 DNA follows: TGCAGCGTTGAAGAGGACACGCCGGACCCCTCCGGAAACACCATATATTTT. Amino acids: CSVEEDTPDPSGNTIYF. Looking up the rest from reference TRBV29-1 and TRBJ1-3 gives the full variable domain: SAVISQKPSRDICQRGTSLTIQCQVDSQVTMMFWYRQQPGQSLTLIATANQGSEATYESGFVIDKFPISRPNLTFSTLTVSNMSPEDSSIYLCSVEEDTPDPSGNTIYFGEGSWLTVV.

The rearrangement joins TRBV20-1 to TRBJ2-7; 8 bases are a match to TRBD2. The CDR3 loop spans 14 amino acids. Trimming removed 5 bases from V and 2 bases from J; junction bases left unmatched: 8. CDR1 and CDR2 (germline): DFQATT, SNEGSKA (reference sequence). The CDR3 here is CSAGTSGLAYEQYF. CDR3 in DNA: TGCAGTGCTGGCACCTCGGGACTAGCCTACGAGCAGTACTTC.

Only a few counts were recorded for this clonotype. The V gene is TRBV7-9, the J gene TRBJ2-5; TRBD2 matches at 12 bases. CDR1 and CDR2 from the germline V gene are SEHNR and FQNEAQ (reference sequence). After removal of 8 bases from V and 13 bases from J, the junction contained 11 bases not matched to a gene. The CDR3 has 13 residues. The DNA of the CDR3 is TGTGCCAGCGCTGGACTAGCGGGGTCTGTACCGTACTTC. As protein: CASAGLAGSVPYF. Drawing the rest from reference TRBV7-9 and TRBJ2-5, the complete variable domain is DTGVSQNPRHKITKRGQNVTFRCDPISEHNRLYWYRQTLGQGPEFLTYFQNEAQLEKSRLLSDRFSAERPKGSFSTLEIQRTEQGDSAMYLCASAGLAGSVPYFGPGTRLLVL.

This clonotype was detected ten times or more. This chain uses TRBV30 with TRBJ2-7; perhaps TRBD1 as D (6 bases). With 0 bases removed from V and 5 bases from J, the gap between germline ends came to 8 bases. CDR3 size: 12 residues. Per germline, CDR1 GTSNPN and CDR2 SVGIG (reference sequence). CDR3 nucleotide sequence: TGTGCCTGGAGTGTGGCAGGGGACGAGCAGTACTTC. Protein sequence: CAWSVAGDEQYF.

This chain connects TRBV24-1 to TRBJ1-2, with D maybe TRBD1 (5 bases). Germline-derived CDR1 and CDR2 are KGHDR and SFDVKD. The CDR3 consists of 18 residues. Trimming took 2 bases from V and 2 from J, leaving 20 bases between them. The CDR3 sequence is CATSDYDKVGTKNYGYTF. CDR3 nucleotides: TGTGCCACCAGTGATTACGACAAGGTTGGGACGAAGAACTATGGCTACACCTTC.

This clonotype was counted only a few times. The gene calls are TRBV15 and TRBJ2-6; D gene unclear. The V gene lost 0 bases and the J gene lost 0 bases, with 6 bases spanning the gap. CDR1 is LNHNV and CDR2 is YYDKDF in the germline V gene (reference sequence). The CDR3 runs to 16 residues. CDR3 sequence (DNA): TGTGCCACCAGCAGAGAGGTGGTCTCTGGGGCCAACGTCCTGACTTTC. Translating it yields CATSREVVSGANVLTF.

This clonotype was seen ten or more times. The rearrangement joins TRBV18 to TRBJ2-1, with TRBD1 identical over 10 bases. CDR3 size: 16 residues. With V trimmed by 4 bases and J by 8 bases, 11 bases remained unmatched. From germline, CDR1 is KGHSH and CDR2 LQKENI. CDR3 nucleotides: TGTGCCAGCTCACGGACAGGGGGGGGAAGAGGCTATGAGCAGTTCTTC. Translated: CASSRTGGGRGYEQFF.

This clonotype has ten or more counts. The J gene is TRBJ2-2, the V gene TRBV29-1; 10 bases align to TRBD2. Germline V gives CDR1 SQVTM, CDR2 ANQGSEA. The V and J ends lost 7 bases and 6 bases, in that order; junction bases with no gene match: 11. The CDR3 length is 15 residues. The CDR3 protein is CSATVLAGDPGELFF. The CDR3 region has the DNA TGCAGCGCGACTGTGCTAGCGGGAGATCCCGGGGAGCTGTTTTTT.

This clonotype was detected only a few times. The chain uses TRBV10-3 and TRBJ2-2; 9 bases map to TRBD2. From germline, CDR1 is ENHRY and CDR2 SYGVKD. This CDR3 contains 15 residues. Losses at the gene ends were 6 bases for V and 5 bases for J; bases not matched to a gene: 7. CDR3 protein: CAIRNSGSPTGELFF. The CDR3 DNA reads TGTGCCATCAGGAATAGCGGGAGTCCGACCGGGGAGCTGTTTTTT.

The V gene is TRBV7-2, the J gene TRBJ1-4; TRBD1 aligns across 7 bases. Trimming removed 5 bases from V and 7 bases from J; junction bases left unmatched: 13. CDR1 SGHTA and CDR2 FQGNSA come from the germline V gene. The CDR3 covers 16 residues. The CDR3 region is CASSPAGGPQGEKLFF. CDR3 nucleotide sequence: TGTGCCAGCAGCCCAGCAGGGGGTCCGCAGGGTGAAAAACTGTTTTTT.

Note on this clonotype: A much larger clone differs by one base, so this may be a read error. The chain is built from TRBV20-1 and TRBJ2-5; D call uncertain. CDR3 length: 15 residues. From germline, CDR1 is DFQATT and CDR2 SNEGSKA (reference sequence). Here the CDR3 DNA reads TGCAGTGCTAGAGCGAAAAACTTCGTCGACGAGACCCAGCACTTC. Amino acid sequence: CSARAKNFVDETQHF.

The table lists this clonotype with a few counts. The chain employs TRBV30 and TRBJ2-3; TRBD2 is a possible D gene (5 bases). CDR3 length: 14 amino acids. Trimming pared 3 bases from V and 4 bases from J, leaving 14 bases between. CDR1 is GTSNPN and CDR2 is SVGIG in the germline V gene (reference sequence). The CDR3 protein is CAWSHSVGADTQYF. The CDR3 DNA reads TGTGCCTGGAGCCACAGTGTCGGGGCAGATACGCAGTATTTT.

This clonotype was seen at least ten times. The DNA of the CDR3 is TGTGCCAGCACCCACCTGGGCCTAGCGGGAGTAACAGATACGCAGTATTTT. This gives the protein CASTHLGLAGVTDTQYF. This rearrangement joins TRBV13 to TRBJ2-3, with 10 nucleotides matching TRBD2. Trimming took 7 bases from V and 3 from J; bases not matched to a gene: 13. The CDR3 is 17 residues long. Germline assignment: CDR1 PRHDT and CDR2 FYEKMQ (reference sequence).

This clonotype has ten or more counts. The chain combines TRBV11-2 with TRBJ2-5; perhaps TRBD1 as D (6 bases). The CDR3 is 14 residues long. Trimming shortened V by 5 bases and J by 2 bases, and 12 bases separated the two germline ends. Germline CDR1 and CDR2: SGHAT and FQNNGV. The CDR3 coding sequence is TGTGCCAGCAGCCTATACCAGGGGCAAGAGACCCAGTACTTC. Protein: CASSLYQGQETQYF.

This clonotype was counted ten times or more. The CDR3 sequence is CSAHQLSLGTGVNTEAFF. In nucleotides, the CDR3 is TGCAGTGCCCATCAACTATCCCTTGGGACAGGGGTGAACACTGAAGCTTTCTTT. The chain couples TRBV20-1 to TRBJ1-1; TRBD1 matches at 10 bases. This CDR3 has 18 residues. J was trimmed by 0 bases and V by 6 bases; bases with no gene match: 16. The V gene's germline CDR1 is DFQATT and CDR2 SNEGSKA (reference sequence).

V and J are TRBV11-2 and TRBJ2-7; D tentatively fits TRBD1 or TRBD2 (5 bases each). Germline CDR1 reads SGHAT; CDR2 reads FQNNGV. The V end lost 0 bases, the J end lost 2 bases, and 11 bases lay between the germline ends. This CDR3 comprises 15 residues. The CDR3 sequence: CASSLEAARAYEQYF. In DNA, the CDR3 is TGTGCCAGCAGCTTAGAAGCGGCCAGGGCCTACGAGCAGTACTTC.

The V call is TRBV5-1, the J call TRBJ2-7; tentatively, D is TRBD2 (6 bases). In germline, CDR1 is SGHRS, CDR2 YFSETQ. This CDR3 has 18 amino acids. Trimming removed 0 bases from V and 2 bases from J, with 21 bases in between. In nucleotides, the CDR3 is TGCGCCAGCAGCTTGGCCGTTTCCCCGGGACTCATACCCTACGAGCAGTACTTC. This sequence encodes CASSLAVSPGLIPYEQYF.

At least ten counts were recorded for this clonotype. The J gene is TRBJ1-1, the V gene TRBV12-5; D is possibly TRBD1 (5 bases). Trimming stripped 2 bases from V and 0 bases from J, with 22 bases between. Germline CDR1 reads LGHNT; CDR2 reads FRNRAP. The CDR3 is 19 residues long. CDR3 in DNA: TGTGCTAGTGGTTTGTCCGTCCTAACGGGAGAGGGGATGAACACTGAAGCTTTCTTT. Translation gives CASGLSVLTGEGMNTEAFF.